This T cell receptor (beta chain) is drawn from a study of shared clonotypes between healthy human individuals. The study's findings and limits: Generation probabilities were higher for clonotypes shared across all four sorted-subset donors than for unshared ones. Only blood was sampled, and tissue TCR repertoires likely differ from blood ones.

TCRdb keeps only in-frame clones here, not all; method: immunoSEQ multiplex PCR. The data contain about 2 million clones, over 85% of them singletons. V was cut by 5 bases and J by 5 bases, with 18 bases left in between. This CDR3 has 15 residues. Germline CDR1 MNHEY, CDR2 SMNVEV (reference sequence). Comments on this clone: Its antigen is undetermined.

Memory CD4+ cells were the fraction left after CD45RA+ naive selection. The receptor was derived from a man younger than 30 in good health. Sample: naive CD4+ T cells sorted from blood. Regarding subset: CD45RA+ positively selected. The V and J genes are TRBV27 and TRBJ1-2; unclear D gene. This CDR3 reads CASSLTRSGWYGYTF. The DNA of the CDR3 is TGTGCCAGCAGTCTCACTCGGTCGGGGTGGTATGGCTACACCTTC.